This T cell receptor beta chain was identified in a study of cytomegalovirus exposure and HLA in healthy donors. Across the whole study: HLA-typed donors were the source of 82 million or so unique TCRs, which an early data release held.

In its sample, this clone was seen once. Its antigen is undetermined. 13 Jbeta primers and 60 Vbeta primers were used for the PCR. The data were produced by immunoSEQ multiplex PCR, yet TCRdb's version contains in-frame clones alone and is incomplete. Here the sample spans 250,000 to 350,000 clones, 80% being singletons. Study conclusions and caveats: Presence/absence analysis assumed near-uniform sequencing depth across donors. TCR sequences were mostly rare, though some public TCRs occurred in many donors. Sequence variants that were highly shared formed a cluster that was likely a sequencing artifact.

Sequenced material: PBMCs. This clonotype was sampled from a girl aged 2-10 years in good health and CMV-seronegative.

The CDR3 DNA reads TGTGCCAGCAGTTCGCTCGCGGACTTATCCTACGAGCAGTACTTC. Residues: CASSSLADLSYEQYF. The chain carries TRBV28 and TRBJ2-7; tentative D call: TRBD2 (5 bases). Germline CDR1 and CDR2: MDHEN and SYDVKM. With 4 bases removed from V and 1 base from J, the gap between germline ends came to 14 bases. This CDR3 contains 15 residues.